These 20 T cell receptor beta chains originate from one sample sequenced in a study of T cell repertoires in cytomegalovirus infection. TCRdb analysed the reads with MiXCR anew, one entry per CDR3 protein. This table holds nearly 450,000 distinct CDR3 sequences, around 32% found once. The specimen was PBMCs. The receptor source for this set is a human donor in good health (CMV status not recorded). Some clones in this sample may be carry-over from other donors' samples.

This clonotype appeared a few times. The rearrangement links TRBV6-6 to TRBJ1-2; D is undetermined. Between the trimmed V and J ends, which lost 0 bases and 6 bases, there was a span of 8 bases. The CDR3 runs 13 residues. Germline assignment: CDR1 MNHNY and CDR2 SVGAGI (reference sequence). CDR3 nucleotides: TGTGCCAGCAGTTACTCCGTCATGGATGGCTACACCTTC. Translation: CASSYSVMDGYTF.

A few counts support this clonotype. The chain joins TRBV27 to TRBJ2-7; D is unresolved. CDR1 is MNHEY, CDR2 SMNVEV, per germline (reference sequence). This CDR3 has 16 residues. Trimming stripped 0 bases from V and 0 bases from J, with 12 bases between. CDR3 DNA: TGTGCCAGCAGTTTATCGGGGTCTGACCTCTCCTACGAGCAGTACTTC. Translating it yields CASSLSGSDLSYEQYF.

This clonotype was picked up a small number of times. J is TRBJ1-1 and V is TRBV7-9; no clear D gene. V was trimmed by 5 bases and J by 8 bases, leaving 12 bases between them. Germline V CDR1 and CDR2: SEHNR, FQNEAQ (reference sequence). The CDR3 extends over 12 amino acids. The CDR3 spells CASSLRKAEAFF. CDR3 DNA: TGTGCCAGCAGCCTGAGGAAGGCGGAAGCTTTCTTT.

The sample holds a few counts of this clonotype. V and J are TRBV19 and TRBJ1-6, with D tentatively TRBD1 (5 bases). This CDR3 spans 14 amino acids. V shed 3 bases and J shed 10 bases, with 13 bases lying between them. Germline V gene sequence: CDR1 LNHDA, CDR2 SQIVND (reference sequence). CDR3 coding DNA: TGTGCCAGTAGTATCCCCGGCGGGACCTCACCCCTCCACTTT. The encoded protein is CASSIPGGTSPLHF.

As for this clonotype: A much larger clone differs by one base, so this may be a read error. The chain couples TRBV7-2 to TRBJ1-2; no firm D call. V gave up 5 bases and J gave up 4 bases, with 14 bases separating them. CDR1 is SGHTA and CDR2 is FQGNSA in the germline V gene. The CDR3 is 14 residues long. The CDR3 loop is CASSLDVGSYGYTF. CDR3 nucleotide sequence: TGTGCCAGCAGCCTAGACGTTGGGTCCTATGGCTACACCTTC.

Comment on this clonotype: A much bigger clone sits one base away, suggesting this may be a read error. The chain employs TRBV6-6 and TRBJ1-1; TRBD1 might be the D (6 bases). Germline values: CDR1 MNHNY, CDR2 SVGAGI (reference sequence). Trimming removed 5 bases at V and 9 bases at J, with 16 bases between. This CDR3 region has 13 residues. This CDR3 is CASSGQGRAQAFF. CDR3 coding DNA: TGTGCCAGCAGTGGTCAGGGGAGGGCTCAAGCTTTCTTT.

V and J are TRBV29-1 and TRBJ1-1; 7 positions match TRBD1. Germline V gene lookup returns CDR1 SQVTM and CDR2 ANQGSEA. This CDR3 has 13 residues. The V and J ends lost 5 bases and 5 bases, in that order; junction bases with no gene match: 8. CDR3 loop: CSVHQTGRTEAFF. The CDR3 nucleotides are TGCAGCGTTCACCAGACAGGGCGGACTGAAGCTTTCTTT.

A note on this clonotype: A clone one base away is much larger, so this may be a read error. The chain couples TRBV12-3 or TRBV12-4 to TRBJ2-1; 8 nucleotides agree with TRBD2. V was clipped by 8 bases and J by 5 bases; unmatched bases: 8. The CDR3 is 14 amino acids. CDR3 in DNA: TGTGCCAGCCATCGGGGGGGCGGAAACAATGAGCAGTTCTTC. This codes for CASHRGGGNNEQFF.

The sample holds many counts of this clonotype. The CDR3 here is CASRKDRNTEAFF. In DNA, the CDR3 is TGTGCCAGCAGGAAGGACAGAAACACTGAAGCTTTCTTT. The rearrangement joins TRBV7-2 to TRBJ1-1; D possibly corresponds to TRBD1 (6 bases). The germline gives CDR1 SGHTA, CDR2 FQGNSA. This CDR3 has 13 amino acids. V was cut by 6 bases and J by 2 bases, with 10 bases left in between.

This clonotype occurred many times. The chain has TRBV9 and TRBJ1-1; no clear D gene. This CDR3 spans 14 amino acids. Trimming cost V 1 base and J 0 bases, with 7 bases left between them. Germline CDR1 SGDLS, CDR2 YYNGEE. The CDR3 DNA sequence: TGTGCCAGCAGCGTAAGAGATATGAACACTGAAGCTTTCTTT. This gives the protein CASSVRDMNTEAFF.

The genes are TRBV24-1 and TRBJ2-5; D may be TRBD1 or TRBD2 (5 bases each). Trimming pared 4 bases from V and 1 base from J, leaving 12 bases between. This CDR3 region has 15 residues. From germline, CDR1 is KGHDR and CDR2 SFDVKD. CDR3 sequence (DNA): TGTGCCACCAGTGAGACGGGACGGACCCAAGAGACCCAGTACTTC. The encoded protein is CATSETGRTQETQYF.

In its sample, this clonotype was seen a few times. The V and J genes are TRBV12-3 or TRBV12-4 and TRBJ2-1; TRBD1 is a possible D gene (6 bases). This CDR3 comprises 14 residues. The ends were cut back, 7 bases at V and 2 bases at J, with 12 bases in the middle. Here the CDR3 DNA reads TGTGCCAGCACCCTTAAGGGGGCCTACAATGAGCAGTTCTTC. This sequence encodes CASTLKGAYNEQFF.

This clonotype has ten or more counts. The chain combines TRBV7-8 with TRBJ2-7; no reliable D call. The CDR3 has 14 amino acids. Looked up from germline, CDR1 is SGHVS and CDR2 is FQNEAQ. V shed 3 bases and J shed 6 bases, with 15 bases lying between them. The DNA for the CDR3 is TGTGCCAGCAGCTTCGCCGGTTTAGTCTTCGAGCAGTACTTC. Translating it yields CASSFAGLVFEQYF.

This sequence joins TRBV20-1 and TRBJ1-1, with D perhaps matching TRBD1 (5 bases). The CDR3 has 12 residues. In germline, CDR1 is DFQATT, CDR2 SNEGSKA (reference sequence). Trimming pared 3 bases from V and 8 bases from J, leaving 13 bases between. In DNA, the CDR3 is TGCAGTGCTAGTCCGACGACAGTGGAAGCTTTCTTT. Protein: CSASPTTVEAFF.

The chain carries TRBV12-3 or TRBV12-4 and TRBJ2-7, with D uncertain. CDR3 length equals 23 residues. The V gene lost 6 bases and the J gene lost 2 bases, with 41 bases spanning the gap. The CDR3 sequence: CASRSCRLPTSGVVRNLAYEQYF. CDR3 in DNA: TGTGCCAGCAGGTCCTGCAGACTCCCAACGTCCGGCGTTGTAAGGAACTTAGCCTACGAGCAGTACTTC.

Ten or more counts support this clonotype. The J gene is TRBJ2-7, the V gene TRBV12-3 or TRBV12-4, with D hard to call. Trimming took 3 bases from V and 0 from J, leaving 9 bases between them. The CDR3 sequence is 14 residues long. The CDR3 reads CASSFGYSSYEQYF. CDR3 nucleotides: TGTGCCAGCAGTTTTGGGTACAGCTCCTACGAGCAGTACTTC.

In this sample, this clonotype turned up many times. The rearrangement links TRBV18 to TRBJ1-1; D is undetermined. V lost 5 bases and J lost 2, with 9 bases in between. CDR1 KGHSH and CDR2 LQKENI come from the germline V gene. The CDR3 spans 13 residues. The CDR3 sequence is CASSSPVNTEAFF. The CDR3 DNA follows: TGTGCCAGCTCATCCCCGGTAAACACTGAAGCTTTCTTT. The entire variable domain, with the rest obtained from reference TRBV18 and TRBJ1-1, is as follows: NAGVMQNPRHLVRRRGQEARLRCSPMKGHSHVYWYRQLPEEGLKFMVYLQKENIIDESGMPKERFSAEFPKEGPSILRIQQVVRGDSAAYFCASSSPVNTEAFFGQGTRLTVV.

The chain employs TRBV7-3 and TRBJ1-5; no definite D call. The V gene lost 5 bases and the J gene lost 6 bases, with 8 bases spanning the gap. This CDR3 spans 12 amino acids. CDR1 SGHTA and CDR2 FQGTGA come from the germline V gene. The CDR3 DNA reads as TGTGCCAGCAGCGAGGTAGTTCAGCCCCAGCATTTT. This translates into CASSEVVQPQHF.

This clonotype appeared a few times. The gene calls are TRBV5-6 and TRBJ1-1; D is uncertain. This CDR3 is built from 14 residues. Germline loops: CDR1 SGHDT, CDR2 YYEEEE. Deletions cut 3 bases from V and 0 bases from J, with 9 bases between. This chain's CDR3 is CASSYSDMNTEAFF. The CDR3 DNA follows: TGTGCCAGCAGCTACTCAGACATGAACACTGAAGCTTTCTTT.

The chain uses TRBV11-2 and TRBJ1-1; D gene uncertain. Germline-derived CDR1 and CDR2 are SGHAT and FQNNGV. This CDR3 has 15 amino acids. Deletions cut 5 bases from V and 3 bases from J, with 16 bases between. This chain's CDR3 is CASSPPGSLDTEAFF. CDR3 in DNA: TGTGCCAGCAGCCCCCCGGGGAGTTTGGACACTGAAGCTTTCTTT.